This T cell receptor beta chain was obtained from a study of T cells in Graves' hyperthyroidism and ophthalmopathy. Whole-study findings and limits: Ophthalmopathy prediction by the model preceded onset by a median about 6.5 months.

As for this clonotype: Its antigen is still unknown.

The CDR3 runs 14 residues. Germline CDR1 MNHEY, CDR2 SMNVEV (reference sequence). Trimming cost V 5 bases and J 4 bases, with 12 bases left between them. Amplified TCR beta CDR3 regions came from RNA transcripts. First-round RT-PCR of the TCR CDR3 relied on the HTBI primer set. TCRdb analysed the multiplex PCR reads with MiXCR anew, one entry per CDR3 protein. This sample has 700,000 or so distinct CDR3 sequences, with about 16% found just once. A lack of ophthalmopathy progression within 18 months defined stable Graves' hyperthyroidism. Each 10 ml fresh peripheral blood draw supplied the PBMCs. The chain couples TRBV27 to TRBJ2-1, with a tentative D call TRBD1 (5 bases). The sample consisted of blood. The source of this sequence is a man aged 18 to 30 with Graves' hyperthyroidism. The CDR3, as DNA: TGTGCCAGCAGTCCCGACAGAACTTACAATGAGCAGTTCTTC. This encodes CASSPDRTYNEQFF.